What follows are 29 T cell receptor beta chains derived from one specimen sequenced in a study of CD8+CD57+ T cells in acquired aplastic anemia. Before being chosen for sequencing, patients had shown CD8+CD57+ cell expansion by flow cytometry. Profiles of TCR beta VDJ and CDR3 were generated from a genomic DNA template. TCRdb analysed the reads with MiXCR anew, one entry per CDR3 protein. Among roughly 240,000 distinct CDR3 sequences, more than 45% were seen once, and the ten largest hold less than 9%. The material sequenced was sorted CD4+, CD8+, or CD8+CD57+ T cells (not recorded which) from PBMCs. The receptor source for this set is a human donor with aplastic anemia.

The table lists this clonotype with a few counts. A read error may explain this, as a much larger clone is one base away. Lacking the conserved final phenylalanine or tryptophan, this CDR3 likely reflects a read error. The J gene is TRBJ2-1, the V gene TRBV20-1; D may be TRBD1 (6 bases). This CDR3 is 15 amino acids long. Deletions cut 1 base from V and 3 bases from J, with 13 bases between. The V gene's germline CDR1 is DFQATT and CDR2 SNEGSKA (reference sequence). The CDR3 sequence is CSARGADSVYNEQFL. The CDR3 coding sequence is TGCAGTGCTAGAGGGGCGGACAGCGTCTACAATGAGCAGTTCCTC.

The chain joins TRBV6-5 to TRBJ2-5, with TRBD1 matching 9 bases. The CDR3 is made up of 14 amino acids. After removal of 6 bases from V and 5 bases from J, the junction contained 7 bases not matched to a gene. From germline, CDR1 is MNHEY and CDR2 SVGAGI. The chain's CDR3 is CASRITGGWETQYF. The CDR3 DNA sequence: TGTGCCAGCAGGATAACAGGGGGCTGGGAGACCCAGTACTTC.

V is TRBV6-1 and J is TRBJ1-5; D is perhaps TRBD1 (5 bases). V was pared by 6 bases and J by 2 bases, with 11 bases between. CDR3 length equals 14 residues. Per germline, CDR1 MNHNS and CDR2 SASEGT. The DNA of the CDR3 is TGTGCCAGCAGCGGGGGGATCCGCAATCAGCCCCAGCATTTT. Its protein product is CASSGGIRNQPQHF.

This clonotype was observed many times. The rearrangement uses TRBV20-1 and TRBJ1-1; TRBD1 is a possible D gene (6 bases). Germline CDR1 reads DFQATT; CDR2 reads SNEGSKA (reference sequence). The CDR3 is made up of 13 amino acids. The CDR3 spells CKASGHTNTEAFF. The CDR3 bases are TGCAAAGCCTCGGGACATACGAACACTGAAGCTTTCTTT.

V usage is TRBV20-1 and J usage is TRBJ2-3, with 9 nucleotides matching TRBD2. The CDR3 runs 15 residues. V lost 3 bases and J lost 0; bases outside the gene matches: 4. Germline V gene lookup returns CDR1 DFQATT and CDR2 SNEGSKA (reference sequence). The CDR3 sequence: CSASLAGTSTDTQYF. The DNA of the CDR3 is TGCAGTGCTAGTCTAGCGGGGACTAGCACAGATACGCAGTATTTT.

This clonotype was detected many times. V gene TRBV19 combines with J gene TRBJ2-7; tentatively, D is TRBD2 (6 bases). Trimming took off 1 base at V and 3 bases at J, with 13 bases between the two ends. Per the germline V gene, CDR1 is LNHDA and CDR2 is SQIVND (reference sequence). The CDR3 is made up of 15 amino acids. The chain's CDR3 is CASSIGKLGGYEQYF. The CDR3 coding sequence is TGTGCCAGTAGTATAGGGAAATTGGGGGGCTACGAGCAGTACTTC.

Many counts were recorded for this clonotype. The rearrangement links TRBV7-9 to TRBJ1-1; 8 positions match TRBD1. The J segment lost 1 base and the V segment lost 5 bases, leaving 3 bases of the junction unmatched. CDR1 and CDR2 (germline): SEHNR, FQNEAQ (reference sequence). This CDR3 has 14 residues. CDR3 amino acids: CASSHGTGNTEAFF. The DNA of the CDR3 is TGTGCCAGCAGCCACGGGACAGGGAACACTGAAGCTTTCTTT.

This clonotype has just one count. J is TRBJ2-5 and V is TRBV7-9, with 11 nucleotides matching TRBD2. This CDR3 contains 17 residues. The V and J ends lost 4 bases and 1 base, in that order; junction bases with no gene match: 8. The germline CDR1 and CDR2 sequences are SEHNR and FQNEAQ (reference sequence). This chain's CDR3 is CASSSPGTSGGQETQYF. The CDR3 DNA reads TGTGCCAGCAGCTCCCCCGGGACTAGCGGAGGCCAAGAGACCCAGTACTTC. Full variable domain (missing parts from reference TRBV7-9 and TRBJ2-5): DTGVSQNPRHKITKRGQNVTFRCDPISEHNRLYWYRQTLGQGPEFLTYFQNEAQLEKSRLLSDRFSAERPKGSFSTLEIQRTEQGDSAMYLCASSSPGTSGGQETQYFGPGTRLLVL.

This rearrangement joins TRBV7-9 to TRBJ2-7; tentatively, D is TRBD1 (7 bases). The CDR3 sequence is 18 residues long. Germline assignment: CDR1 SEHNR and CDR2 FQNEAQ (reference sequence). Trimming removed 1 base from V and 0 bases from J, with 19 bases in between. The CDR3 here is CASSLVLRGGTASYEQYF. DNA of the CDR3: TGTGCCAGCAGCTTAGTTCTTCGGGGCGGGACAGCCTCCTACGAGCAGTACTTC.

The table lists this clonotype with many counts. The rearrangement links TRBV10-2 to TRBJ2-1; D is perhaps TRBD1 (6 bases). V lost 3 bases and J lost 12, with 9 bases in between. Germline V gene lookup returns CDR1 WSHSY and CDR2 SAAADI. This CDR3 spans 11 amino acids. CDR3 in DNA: TGCGCCAGCAGTGAACCCAGGGGGCAGTTCTTC. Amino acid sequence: CASSEPRGQFF.

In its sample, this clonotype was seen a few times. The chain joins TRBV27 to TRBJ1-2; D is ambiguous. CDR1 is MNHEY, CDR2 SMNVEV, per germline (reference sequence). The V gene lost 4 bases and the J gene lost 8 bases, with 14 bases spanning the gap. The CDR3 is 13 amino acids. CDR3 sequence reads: CASSYDRGRGYTF. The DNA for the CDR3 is TGTGCCAGCAGTTATGATCGAGGAAGAGGCTACACCTTC.

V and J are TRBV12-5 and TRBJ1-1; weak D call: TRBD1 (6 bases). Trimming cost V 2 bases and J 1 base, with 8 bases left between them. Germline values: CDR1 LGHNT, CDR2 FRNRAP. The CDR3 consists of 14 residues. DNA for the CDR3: TGTGCTAGTGGTTTGCACAGGGAGAACACTGAAGCTTTCTTT. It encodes CASGLHRENTEAFF.

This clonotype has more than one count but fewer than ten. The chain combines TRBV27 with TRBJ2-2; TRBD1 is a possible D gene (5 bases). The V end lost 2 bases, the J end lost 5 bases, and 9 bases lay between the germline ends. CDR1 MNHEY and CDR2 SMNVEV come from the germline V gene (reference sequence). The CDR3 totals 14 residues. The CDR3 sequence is CASSLAGRTGELFF. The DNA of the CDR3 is TGTGCCAGCAGTTTAGCAGGGCGTACCGGGGAGCTGTTTTTT.

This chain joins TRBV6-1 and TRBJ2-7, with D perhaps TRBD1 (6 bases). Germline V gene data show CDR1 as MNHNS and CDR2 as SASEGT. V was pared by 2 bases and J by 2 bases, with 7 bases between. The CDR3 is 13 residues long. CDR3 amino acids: CASSEHRAYEQYF. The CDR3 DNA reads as TGTGCCAGCAGTGAACACAGGGCCTACGAGCAGTACTTC.

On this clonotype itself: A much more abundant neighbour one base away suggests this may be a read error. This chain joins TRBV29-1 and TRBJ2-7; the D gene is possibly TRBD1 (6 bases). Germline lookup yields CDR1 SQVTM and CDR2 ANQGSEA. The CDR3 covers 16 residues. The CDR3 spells CSVEGKGYSGVYEQHF. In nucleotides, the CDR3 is TGCAGCGTGGAAGGGAAGGGGTATTCAGGGGTCTACGAGCAGCACTTC.

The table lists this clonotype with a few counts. The CDR3 sequence is CASSVSSSGKYEQYF. Written as DNA, the CDR3 is TGTGCCAGCAGCGTAAGTAGTAGCGGAAAATACGAGCAGTACTTC. This chain connects TRBV9 to TRBJ2-7, with D perhaps TRBD2 (6 bases). CDR1 is SGDLS and CDR2 is YYNGEE in the germline V gene. V was pared by 1 base and J by 4 bases, with 15 bases between. The CDR3 is 15 residues long. Drawing the rest from reference TRBV9 and TRBJ2-7, the complete variable domain is DSGVTQTPKHLITATGQRVTLRCSPRSGDLSVYWYQQSLDQGLQFLIQYYNGEERAKGNILERFSAQQFPDLHSELNLSSLELGDSALYFCASSVSSSGKYEQYFGPGTRLTVT.

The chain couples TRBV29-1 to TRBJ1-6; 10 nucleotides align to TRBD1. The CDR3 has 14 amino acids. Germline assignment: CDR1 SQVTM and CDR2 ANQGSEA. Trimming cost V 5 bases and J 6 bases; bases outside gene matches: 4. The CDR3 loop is CSVRDRGPNSPLHF. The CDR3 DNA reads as TGCAGCGTTCGAGACAGGGGGCCTAATTCACCCCTCCACTTT.

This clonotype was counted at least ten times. The CDR3 coding sequence is TGTGCCTGGAGTGTGTTCGGCAATCAGCCCCAGCATTTT. Protein sequence: CAWSVFGNQPQHF. This chain uses TRBV30 with TRBJ1-5; D is ambiguous. Trimming stripped 0 bases from V and 2 bases from J, with 5 bases between. Germline CDR1 GTSNPN, CDR2 SVGIG (reference sequence). There are 13 residues in the CDR3.

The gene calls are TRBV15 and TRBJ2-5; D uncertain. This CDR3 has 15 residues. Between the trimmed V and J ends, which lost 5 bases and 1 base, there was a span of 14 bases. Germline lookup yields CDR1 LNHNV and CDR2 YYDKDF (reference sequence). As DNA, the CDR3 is TGTGCCACCAGCGGGGTAAAAGATAGCCAAGAGACCCAGTACTTC. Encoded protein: CATSGVKDSQETQYF.

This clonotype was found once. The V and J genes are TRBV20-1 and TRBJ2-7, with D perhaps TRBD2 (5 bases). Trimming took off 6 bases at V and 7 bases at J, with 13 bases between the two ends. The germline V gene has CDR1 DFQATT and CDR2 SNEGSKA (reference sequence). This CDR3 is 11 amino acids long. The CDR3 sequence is CSATPQREQYF. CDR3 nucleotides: TGCAGTGCCACTCCCCAGCGGGAGCAGTACTTC.

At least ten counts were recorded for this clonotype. The CDR3 DNA follows: TGTGCCAGCAGCGTAGCGGGCAACAATGAGCAGTTCTTC. Residues: CASSVAGNNEQFF. The rearrangement joins TRBV9 to TRBJ2-1; D not resolved. This CDR3 comprises 13 residues. Trimming cost V 0 bases and J 5 bases, with 6 bases left between them. The germline gives CDR1 SGDLS, CDR2 YYNGEE. Full variable domain (outside the CDR3, taken from reference TRBV9 and TRBJ2-1): DSGVTQTPKHLITATGQRVTLRCSPRSGDLSVYWYQQSLDQGLQFLIQYYNGEERAKGNILERFSAQQFPDLHSELNLSSLELGDSALYFCASSVAGNNEQFFGPGTRLTVL.

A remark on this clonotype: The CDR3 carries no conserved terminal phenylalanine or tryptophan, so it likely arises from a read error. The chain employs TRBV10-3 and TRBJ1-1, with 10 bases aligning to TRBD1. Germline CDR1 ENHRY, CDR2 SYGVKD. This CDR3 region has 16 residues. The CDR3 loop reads CATSGTGETLNTEAFS. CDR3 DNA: TGTGCCACCAGTGGGACAGGGGAGACCTTGAACACTGAAGCTTTCTCT.

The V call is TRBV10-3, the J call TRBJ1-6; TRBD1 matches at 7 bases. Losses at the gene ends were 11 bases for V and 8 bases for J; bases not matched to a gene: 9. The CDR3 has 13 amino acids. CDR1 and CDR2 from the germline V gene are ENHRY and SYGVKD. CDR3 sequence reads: CAGGGTADSPLHF. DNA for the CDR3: TGTGCCGGTGGGGGGACAGCTGATTCACCCCTCCACTTT.

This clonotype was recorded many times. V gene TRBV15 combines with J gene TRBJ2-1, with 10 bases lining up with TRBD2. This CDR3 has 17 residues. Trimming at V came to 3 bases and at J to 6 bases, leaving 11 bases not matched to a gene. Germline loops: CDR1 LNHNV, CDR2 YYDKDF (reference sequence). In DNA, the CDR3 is TGTGCCACCAGCAGGGAAAGATTCAGCGGGAGGGCCAATGAGCAGTTCTTC. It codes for CATSRERFSGRANEQFF.

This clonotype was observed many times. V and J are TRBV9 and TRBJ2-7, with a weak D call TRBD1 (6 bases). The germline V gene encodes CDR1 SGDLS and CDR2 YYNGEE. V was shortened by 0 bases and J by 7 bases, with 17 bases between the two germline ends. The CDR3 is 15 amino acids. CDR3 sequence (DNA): TGTGCCAGCAGCGTAGGTTCTGGGGGCGCGTGGGAGCAGTACTTC. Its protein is CASSVGSGGAWEQYF.

CDR3 protein: CASSVAGGTEPPEQYF. The CDR3 bases are TGTGCCAGCAGCGTAGCCGGCGGGACAGAACCTCCCGAGCAGTACTTC. This chain links TRBV9 with TRBJ2-7; D perhaps matches TRBD1 (7 bases). Germline values: CDR1 SGDLS, CDR2 YYNGEE. The length of the CDR3 is 16 residues. Trimming took 0 bases from V and 6 from J, leaving 19 bases between them.

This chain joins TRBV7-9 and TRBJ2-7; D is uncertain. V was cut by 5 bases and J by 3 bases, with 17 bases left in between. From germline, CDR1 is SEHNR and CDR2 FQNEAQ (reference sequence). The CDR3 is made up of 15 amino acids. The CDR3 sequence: CASSQDQVSLYEQYF. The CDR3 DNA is TGTGCCAGCAGCCAAGATCAGGTTTCCCTCTACGAGCAGTACTTC. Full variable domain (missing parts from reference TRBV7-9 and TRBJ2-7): DTGVSQNPRHKITKRGQNVTFRCDPISEHNRLYWYRQTLGQGPEFLTYFQNEAQLEKSRLLSDRFSAERPKGSFSTLEIQRTEQGDSAMYLCASSQDQVSLYEQYFGPGTRLTVT.

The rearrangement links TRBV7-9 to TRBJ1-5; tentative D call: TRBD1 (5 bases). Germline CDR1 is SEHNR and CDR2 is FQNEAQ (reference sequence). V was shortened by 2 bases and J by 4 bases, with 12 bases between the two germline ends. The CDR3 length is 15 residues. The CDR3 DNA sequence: TGTGCCAGCAGCTTACCCGATCGGGGGAATCAGCCCCAGCATTTT. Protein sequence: CASSLPDRGNQPQHF.

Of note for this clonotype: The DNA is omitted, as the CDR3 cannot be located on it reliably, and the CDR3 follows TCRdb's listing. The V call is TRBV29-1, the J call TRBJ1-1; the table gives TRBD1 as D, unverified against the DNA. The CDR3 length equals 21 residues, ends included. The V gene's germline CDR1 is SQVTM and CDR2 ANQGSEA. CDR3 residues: CSVDRGLLRAVLRAGRDEAFF.